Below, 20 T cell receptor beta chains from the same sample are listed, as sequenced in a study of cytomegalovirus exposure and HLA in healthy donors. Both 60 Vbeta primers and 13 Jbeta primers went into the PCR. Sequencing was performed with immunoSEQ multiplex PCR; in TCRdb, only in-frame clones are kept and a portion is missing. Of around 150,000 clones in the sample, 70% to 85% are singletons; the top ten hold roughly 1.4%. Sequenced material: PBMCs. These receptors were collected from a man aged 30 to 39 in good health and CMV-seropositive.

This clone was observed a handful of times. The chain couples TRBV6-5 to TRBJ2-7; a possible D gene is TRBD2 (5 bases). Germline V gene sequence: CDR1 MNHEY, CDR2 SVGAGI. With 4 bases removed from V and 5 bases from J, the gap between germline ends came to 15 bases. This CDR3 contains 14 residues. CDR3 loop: CASSFGVGFHEQYF. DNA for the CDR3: TGTGCCAGCAGTTTCGGGGTCGGGTTCCACGAGCAGTACTTC.

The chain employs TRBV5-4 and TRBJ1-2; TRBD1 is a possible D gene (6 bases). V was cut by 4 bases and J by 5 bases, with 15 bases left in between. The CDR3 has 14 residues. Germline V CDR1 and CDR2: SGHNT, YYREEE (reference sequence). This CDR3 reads CASSQGWSDYGYTF. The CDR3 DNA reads TGTGCCAGCAGCCAGGGGTGGAGTGATTATGGCTACACCTTC.

The CDR3: CASSYSNRRRQETQYF. DNA of the CDR3: TGTGCCAGCAGTTACTCGAATAGGAGGAGACAAGAGACCCAGTACTTC. The genes are TRBV6-5 and TRBJ2-5, with a possible D match to TRBD2 (5 bases). Germline loops: CDR1 MNHEY, CDR2 SVGAGI. CDR3 length: 16 residues. The V end lost 0 bases, the J end lost 2 bases, and 13 bases lay between the germline ends.

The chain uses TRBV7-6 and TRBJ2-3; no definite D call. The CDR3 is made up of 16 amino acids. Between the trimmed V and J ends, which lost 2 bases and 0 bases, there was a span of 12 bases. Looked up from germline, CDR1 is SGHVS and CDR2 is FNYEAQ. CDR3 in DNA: TGTGCCAGCAGCTTAAAGCTAACCGAGAGCACAGATACGCAGTATTTT. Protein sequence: CASSLKLTESTDTQYF.

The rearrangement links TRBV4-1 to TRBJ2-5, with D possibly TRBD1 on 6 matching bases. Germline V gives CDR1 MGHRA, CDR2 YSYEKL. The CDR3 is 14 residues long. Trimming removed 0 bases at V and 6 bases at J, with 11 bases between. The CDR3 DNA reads TGCGCCAGCAGCCAAGATCAGGGGATACAGACCCAGTACTTC. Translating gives CASSQDQGIQTQYF.

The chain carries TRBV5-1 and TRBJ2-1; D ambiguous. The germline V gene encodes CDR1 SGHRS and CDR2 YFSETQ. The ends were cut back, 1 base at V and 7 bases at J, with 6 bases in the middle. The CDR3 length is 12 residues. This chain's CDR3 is CASSLSANEQFF. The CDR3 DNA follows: TGCGCCAGCAGCTTGTCCGCGAATGAGCAGTTCTTC.

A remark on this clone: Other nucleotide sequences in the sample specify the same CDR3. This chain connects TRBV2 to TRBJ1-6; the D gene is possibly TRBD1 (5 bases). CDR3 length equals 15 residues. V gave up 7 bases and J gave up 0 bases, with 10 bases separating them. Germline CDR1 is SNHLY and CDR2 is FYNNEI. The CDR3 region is CASKQGSSYNSPLHF. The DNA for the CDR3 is TGTGCCAGCAAGCAGGGCAGCTCCTATAATTCACCCCTCCACTTT.

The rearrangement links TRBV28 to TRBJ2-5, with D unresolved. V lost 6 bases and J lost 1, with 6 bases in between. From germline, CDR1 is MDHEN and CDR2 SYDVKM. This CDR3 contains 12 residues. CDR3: CASSLFQETQYF. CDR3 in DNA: TGTGCCAGCAGCCTATTCCAAGAGACCCAGTACTTC.

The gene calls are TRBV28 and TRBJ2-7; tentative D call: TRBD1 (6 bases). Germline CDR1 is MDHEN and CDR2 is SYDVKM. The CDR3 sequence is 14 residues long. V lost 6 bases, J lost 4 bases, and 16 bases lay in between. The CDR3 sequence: CASRRPGHQYEQYF. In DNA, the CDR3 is TGTGCCAGCAGGCGGCCGGGACACCAGTACGAGCAGTACTTC.

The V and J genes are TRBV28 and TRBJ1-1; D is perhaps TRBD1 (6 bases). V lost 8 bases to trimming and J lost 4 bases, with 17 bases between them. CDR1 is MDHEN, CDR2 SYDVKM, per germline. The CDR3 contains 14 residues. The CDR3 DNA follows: TGTGCCAGCGGTCTAGTCCAGGGGACCACTGAAGCTTTCTTT. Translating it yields CASGLVQGTTEAFF.

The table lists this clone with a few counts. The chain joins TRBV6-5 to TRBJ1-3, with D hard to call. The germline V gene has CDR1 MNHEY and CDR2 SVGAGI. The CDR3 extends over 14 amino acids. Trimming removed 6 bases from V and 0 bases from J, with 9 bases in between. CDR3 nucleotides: TGTGCCAGCAGAACTTTTGGCTCTGGAAACACCATATATTTT. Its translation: CASRTFGSGNTIYF.

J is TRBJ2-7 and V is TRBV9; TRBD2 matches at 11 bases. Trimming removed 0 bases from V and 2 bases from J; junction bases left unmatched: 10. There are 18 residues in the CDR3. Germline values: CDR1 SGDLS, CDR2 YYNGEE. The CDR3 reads CASSVGSASGRSPYEQYF. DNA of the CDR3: TGTGCCAGCAGCGTAGGGAGCGCTAGCGGGAGGTCACCCTACGAGCAGTACTTC.

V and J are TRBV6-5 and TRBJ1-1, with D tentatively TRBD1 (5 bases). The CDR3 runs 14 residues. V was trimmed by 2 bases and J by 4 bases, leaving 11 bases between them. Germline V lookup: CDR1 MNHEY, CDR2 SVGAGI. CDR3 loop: CASSYRGRGTEAFF. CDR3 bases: TGTGCCAGCAGTTACAGGGGCCGCGGCACTGAAGCTTTCTTT.

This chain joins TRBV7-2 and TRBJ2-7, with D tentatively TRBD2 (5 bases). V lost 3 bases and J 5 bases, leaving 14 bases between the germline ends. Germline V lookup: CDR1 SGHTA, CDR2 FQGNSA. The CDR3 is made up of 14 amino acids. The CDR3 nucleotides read TGTGCCAGCAGCTTCATGTGGGAGAGGAACGAGCAGTACTTC. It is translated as CASSFMWERNEQYF.

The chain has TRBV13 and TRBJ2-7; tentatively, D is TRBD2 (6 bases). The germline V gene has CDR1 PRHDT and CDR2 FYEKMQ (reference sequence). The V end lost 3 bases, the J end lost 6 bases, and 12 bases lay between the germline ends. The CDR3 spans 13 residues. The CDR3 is CASSLVGGSEQYF. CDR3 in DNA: TGTGCCAGCAGCTTGGTGGGGGGATCCGAGCAGTACTTC.

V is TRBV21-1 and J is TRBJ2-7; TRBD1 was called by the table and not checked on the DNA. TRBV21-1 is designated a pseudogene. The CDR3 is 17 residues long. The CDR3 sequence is CASSKKTGTGGTYEQYF. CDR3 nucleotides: TGTGCCAGCAGCAAGAAGACCGGGACAGGGGGGACCTACGAGCAGTACTTC.

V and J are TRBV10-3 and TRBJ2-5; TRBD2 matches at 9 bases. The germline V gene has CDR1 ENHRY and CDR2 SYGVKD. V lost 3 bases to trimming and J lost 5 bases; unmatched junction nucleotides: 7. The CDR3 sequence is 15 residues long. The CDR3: CAISDSTSGGETQYF. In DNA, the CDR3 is TGTGCCATCAGTGATTCGACTAGCGGAGGGGAGACCCAGTACTTC.

This CDR3 reads CASSSGVQETQYF. The CDR3 DNA is TGTGCCAGCAGTTCGGGGGTCCAAGAGACCCAGTACTTC. The chain is built from TRBV28 and TRBJ2-5; possible D gene TRBD2, 6 bases. The V end was cut by 4 bases, the J end by 1 base, with 7 bases between. The length of the CDR3 is 13 residues. Germline-derived CDR1 and CDR2 are MDHEN and SYDVKM. Supplemented by reference TRBV28 and TRBJ2-5, the full variable domain reads DVKVTQSSRYLVKRTGEKVFLECVQDMDHENMFWYRQDPGLGLRLIYFSYDVKMKEKGDIPEGYSVSREKKERFSLILESASTNQTSMYLCASSSGVQETQYFGPGTRLLVL.

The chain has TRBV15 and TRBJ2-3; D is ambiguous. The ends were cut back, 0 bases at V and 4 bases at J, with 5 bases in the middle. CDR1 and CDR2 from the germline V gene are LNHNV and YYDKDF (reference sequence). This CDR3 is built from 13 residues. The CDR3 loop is CATSRDEADTQYF. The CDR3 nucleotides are TGTGCCACCAGCAGAGACGAGGCAGATACGCAGTATTTT.

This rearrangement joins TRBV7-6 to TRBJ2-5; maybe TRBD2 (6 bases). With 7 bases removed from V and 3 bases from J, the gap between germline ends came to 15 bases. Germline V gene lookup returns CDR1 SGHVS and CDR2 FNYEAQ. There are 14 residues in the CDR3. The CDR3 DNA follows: TGTGCCAGCACCTTCGGCGGGGCCGAAGAGACCCAGTACTTC. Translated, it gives CASTFGGAEETQYF.